The entry below describes one TCR beta chain. The sample is drawn from a study of CD8 T cells in Susac syndrome. Through negative isolation, CD4+ and CD8+ T cells were obtained, while TEMRA cells were enriched using FACS. With random hexamers, roughly 0.45 to 1 ug RNA was reverse transcribed. The immunoSEQ assay covered 54 Vbeta and 13 Jbeta segments for CDR3. TCRdb recomputed calls from the immunoSEQ multiplex PCR reads with MiXCR, one row per CDR3 protein. Here the sample spans more than 200,000 distinct CDR3 sequences, about 95% being singletons. This CDR3 has 14 residues. Germline CDR1 SGDLS, CDR2 YYNGEE. Trimming left V 3 bases short and J 4 bases short, with 11 bases between.

The source of this sequence is a human donor with Susac syndrome. This sequence joins TRBV9 and TRBJ1-3, with a weak D call TRBD1 (6 bases). The specimen was CD4+ T cells from PBMCs. The CDR3 protein is CASSARQAGNTIYF. The DNA of the CDR3 is TGTGCCAGCAGCGCTCGACAGGCCGGAAACACCATATATTTT. Together with reference TRBV9 and TRBJ1-3, the CDR3 gives the full variable domain: DSGVTQTPKHLITATGQRVTLRCSPRSGDLSVYWYQQSLDQGLQFLIQYYNGEERAKGNILERFSAQQFPDLHSELNLSSLELGDSALYFCASSARQAGNTIYFGEGSWLTVV.